This T cell receptor (beta chain) was obtained from a study of blood T cell repertoires in COVID-19. Study-level background: Spain, Italy and the United States supplied samples that represented acute and convalescent COVID-19.

J was trimmed by 5 bases and V by 1 base; bases with no gene match: 7. Germline V gives CDR1 LNHDA, CDR2 SQIVND (reference sequence). CDR3 size: 16 residues. Original methodology: From reference gene primer amplification, estimates of nucleated cell counts were derived. Profiled with immunoSEQ multiplex PCR; TCRdb holds only in-frame clones, not every one. V, J and clone size are those of that table, while D and trimming were read from the DNA. The repertoire holds about 310,000 clones, about 90% seen once, with 7.8% in the top ten. The chain couples TRBV19 to TRBJ2-1, with 8 bases fitting TRBD2. Sample: peripheral blood. The TCR sequence derives from a woman in her forties or fifties who had recovered from COVID-19. CDR3 sequence: CASSIVAGSLNNEQFF. The DNA for the CDR3 is TGTGCCAGTAGTATAGTAGCGGGGAGCCTCAACAATGAGCAGTTCTTC.